These 9 T cell receptor beta chains were all obtained from the same sample, sequenced in a study of cytomegalovirus exposure and HLA in healthy donors. The PCR employed 60 Vbeta primers together with 13 Jbeta primers. The protocol was immunoSEQ multiplex PCR, while the TCRdb copy is restricted to in-frame clones and leaves out a portion. Among approximately 110,000 clones, approximately 80% were seen once, and the ten largest hold around 2.2%. The sequenced sample consisted of PBMCs. The receptors were gathered from a young woman in good health and CMV-seronegative.

The V and J genes are TRBV28 and TRBJ2-1, with TRBD1 matching over 9 bases. CDR3 length: 15 amino acids. V gave up 2 bases and J gave up 6 bases; unmatched junction bases: 5. Germline V gene sequence: CDR1 MDHEN, CDR2 SYDVKM. This CDR3 is CASSLPGTGSNEQFF. The CDR3 DNA sequence: TGTGCCAGCAGTTTACCCGGGACAGGGTCCAATGAGCAGTTCTTC.

CDR3 coding DNA: TGTGCCAGCAGTTTCCTGGGACTAGCGGGAGTTGGCTACGAGCAGTACTTC. Protein: CASSFLGLAGVGYEQYF. The chain is built from TRBV27 and TRBJ2-7, with 14 bases that match TRBD2. Trimming took 3 bases from V and 3 from J; bases not matched to a gene: 7. The CDR3 is 17 amino acids. CDR1 is MNHEY, CDR2 SMNVEV, per germline (reference sequence).

The CDR3 region has the DNA TGTGCCAGCAAGGACAGGGACAGCTCCTACGAGCAGTACTTC. Residues: CASKDRDSSYEQYF. The genes are TRBV6-6 and TRBJ2-7, with 8 positions matching TRBD1. The length of the CDR3 is 14 residues. V lost 7 bases, J lost 0 bases, and 5 bases stayed unmatched. Germline CDR1 is MNHNY and CDR2 is SVGAGI (reference sequence).

V and J are TRBV6-6 and TRBJ1-1; the match to TRBD1 covers 7 bases. J lost 6 bases, V lost 4 bases, and 5 bases had no gene match. The CDR3 has 13 residues. CDR1 and CDR2 from the germline V gene are MNHNY and SVGAGI (reference sequence). The CDR3 protein is CASSSGQVPEAFF. The CDR3, as DNA: TGTGCCAGCAGTTCAGGACAGGTGCCTGAAGCTTTCTTT.

Turning to this clone: The identical CDR3 is also encoded by other nucleotide sequences in the sample. The chain couples TRBV28 to TRBJ2-7; no reliable D call. This CDR3 comprises 11 residues. The germline gives CDR1 MDHEN, CDR2 SYDVKM. V shed 6 bases and J shed 4 bases, with 7 bases lying between them. CDR3 sequence: CASSTSYEQYF. CDR3 coding DNA: TGTGCCAGCAGCACAAGTTACGAGCAGTACTTC.

The chain couples TRBV5-1 to TRBJ1-1; D remains unclear. The CDR3 spans 15 residues. The germline V gene has CDR1 SGHRS and CDR2 YFSETQ. Trimming pared 2 bases from V and 4 bases from J, leaving 15 bases between. The CDR3, as DNA: TGCGCCAGCAGCTTCCAGGCGTCCGGAAGCACTGAAGCTTTCTTT. It encodes CASSFQASGSTEAFF.

The chain carries TRBV5-1 and TRBJ2-5; 8 bases agree with TRBD2. In germline, CDR1 is SGHRS, CDR2 YFSETQ. Germline trimming cut 0 bases from V and 2 bases from J; bases unmatched to any gene: 6. The CDR3 is 16 amino acids. The CDR3 DNA sequence: TGCGCCAGCAGCTTGGACGAGCGGGAGACTCAAGAGACCCAGTACTTC. Amino acids: CASSLDERETQETQYF.

J is TRBJ1-2 and V is TRBV6-6, with no clear D. Trimming shortened V by 5 bases and J by 8 bases, and 18 bases separated the two germline ends. Germline lookup yields CDR1 MNHNY and CDR2 SVGAGI (reference sequence). There are 14 residues in the CDR3. CDR3 in amino acids: CASSRGADPWGYTF. In nucleotides, the CDR3 is TGTGCCAGCAGTAGAGGAGCCGACCCTTGGGGCTACACCTTC.

This clone showed up just a few times. The CDR3 region has the DNA TGTGCCAGCAGTGTTTCAGCGGGAGGGACCGGGGAGCTGTTTTTT. Protein sequence: CASSVSAGGTGELFF. The rearrangement joins TRBV6-4 to TRBJ2-2; TRBD2 matches 10 bases. CDR1 and CDR2 (germline): MRHNA, SNTAGT. The CDR3 is 15 residues long. V lost 4 bases and J lost 5; bases outside the gene matches: 4.